This TCR beta chain was found in a study of neurological immune-mediated disorders. The sample holds many counts of this clonotype. Template-switch 5'RACE cDNA synthesis added a 10-nucleotide unique molecular identifier. In each sequencing run, over 160 million TCR-beta sequences were generated from 15-18 subjects. TCRdb passed the 5' RACE reads through MiXCR, listing each CDR3 protein once. This table holds about 60,000 distinct CDR3 sequences, roughly 10% found once. Specified time point: longitudinal time-point 2. The unsorted libraries were generated from a total of 2 million PBMCs, which had been stored in RNAlater at -80 C. Germline CDR1 reads SGHRS; CDR2 reads YFSETQ. This CDR3 has 17 residues. The V gene lost 2 bases and the J gene lost 7 bases, with 25 bases spanning the gap.

The receptor comes from a man aged 25-45 years in good health. V and J are TRBV5-1 and TRBJ2-7, with D perhaps TRBD1 (6 bases). Material for sequencing was PBMCs. The CDR3: CASSLPETGLLSQEQYF. The CDR3 DNA sequence: TGCGCCAGCAGCTTACCGGAAACAGGGCTCCTGTCTCAAGAGCAGTACTTC.